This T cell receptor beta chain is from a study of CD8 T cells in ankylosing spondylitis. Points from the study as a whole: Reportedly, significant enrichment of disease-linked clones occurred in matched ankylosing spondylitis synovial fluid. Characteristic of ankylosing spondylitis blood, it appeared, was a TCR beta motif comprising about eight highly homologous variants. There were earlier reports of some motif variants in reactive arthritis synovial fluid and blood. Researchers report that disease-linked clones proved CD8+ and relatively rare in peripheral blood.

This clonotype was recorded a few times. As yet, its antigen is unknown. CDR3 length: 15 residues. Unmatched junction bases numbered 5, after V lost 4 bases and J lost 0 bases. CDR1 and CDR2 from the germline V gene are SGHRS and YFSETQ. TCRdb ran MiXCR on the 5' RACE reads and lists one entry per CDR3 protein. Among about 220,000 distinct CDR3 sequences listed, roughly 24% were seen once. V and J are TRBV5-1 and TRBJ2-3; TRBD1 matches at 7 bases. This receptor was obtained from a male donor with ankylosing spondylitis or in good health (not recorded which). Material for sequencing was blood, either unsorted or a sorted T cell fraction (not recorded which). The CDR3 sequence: CASSLGQDSTDTQYF. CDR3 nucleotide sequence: TGCGCCAGCAGCCTAGGACAGGATAGCACAGATACGCAGTATTTT. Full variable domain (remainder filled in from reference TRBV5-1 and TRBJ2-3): KAGVTQTPRYLIKTRGQQVTLSCSPISGHRSVSWYQQTPGQGLQFLFEYFSETQRNKGNFPGRFSGRQFSNSRSEMNVSTLELGDSALYLCASSLGQDSTDTQYFGPGTRLTVL.